The 30 T cell receptor beta chains below all came from one sample that was sequenced in a study of CD8+CD57+ T cells in acquired aplastic anemia. It was patients with CD8+CD57+ cell expansion by flow cytometry who were chosen for sequencing. The study profiled TCR beta VDJ and CDR3 using genomic DNA as template. MiXCR was run by TCRdb on the reads, yielding one entry per CDR3 protein. The repertoire consists of 75,000 to 80,000 distinct CDR3 sequences, with 60% to 75% occurring once and the leading ten covering about four fifths. The sequenced material came from sorted CD4+, CD8+, or CD8+CD57+ T cells (not recorded which) from PBMCs. These TCRs come from a human donor with aplastic anemia.

In this sample, this clonotype turned up many times. This rearrangement joins TRBV7-3 to TRBJ2-3; 7 bases map to TRBD2. In germline, CDR1 is SGHTA, CDR2 FQGTGA. The V and J ends lost 5 bases and 2 bases, in that order; junction bases with no gene match: 4. The CDR3 has 14 residues. The CDR3 reads CASSGGGYTDTQYF. Written as DNA, the CDR3 is TGTGCCAGCAGCGGGGGGGGATACACAGATACGCAGTATTTT.

The chain joins TRBV19 to TRBJ2-7; TRBD1 or TRBD2 may be the D gene (5 bases each). Per the germline V gene, CDR1 is LNHDA and CDR2 is SQIVND (reference sequence). Trimming pared 11 bases from V and 3 bases from J, leaving 14 bases between. This CDR3 contains 12 residues. CDR3 coding DNA: TGTGCCTCCTCCGGGACGATCTACGAGCAGTACTTC. Amino acids: CASSGTIYEQYF.

This chain connects TRBV20-1 to TRBJ1-5; D might be TRBD1 (6 bases). Trimming removed 5 bases at V and 4 bases at J, with 12 bases between. The CDR3 is 13 amino acids. Per germline, CDR1 DFQATT and CDR2 SNEGSKA (reference sequence). The CDR3: CSAEDSQNQPQHF. The CDR3 region has the DNA TGCAGTGCTGAGGACAGCCAAAATCAGCCCCAGCATTTT.

The sample holds a few counts of this clonotype. The chain uses TRBV2 and TRBJ1-4; D is unclear. Germline CDR1 is SNHLY and CDR2 is FYNNEI. The CDR3 sequence is 11 residues long. V lost 6 bases and J lost 12, with 11 bases in between. CDR3 nucleotides: TGTGCCAGCAGCCCTAACATGCAACTGTTTTTT. As protein: CASSPNMQLFF.

In this sample, this clonotype turned up a few times. V usage is TRBV10-2 and J usage is TRBJ1-3; D unresolved. Germline CDR1 is WSHSY and CDR2 is SAAADI. V was clipped by 2 bases and J by 1 base, with 3 bases between them. The CDR3 consists of 13 residues. CDR3 loop: CASSENSGNTIYF. As DNA, the CDR3 is TGCGCCAGCAGTGAGAATTCTGGAAACACCATATATTTT.

The table lists this clonotype with a count of one. The rearrangement joins TRBV10-3 to TRBJ2-3; D gene ambiguous. Trimming stripped 2 bases from V and 5 bases from J, with 8 bases between. In germline, CDR1 is ENHRY, CDR2 SYGVKD. The CDR3 is made up of 13 amino acids. The CDR3 here is CAISESAEDTQYF. The CDR3, as DNA: TGTGCCATCAGTGAGAGCGCAGAAGATACGCAGTATTTT.

This clonotype appeared once. The V gene is TRBV25-1, the J gene TRBJ1-4; D unresolved. This CDR3 is 14 amino acids long. Germline CDR1 is MGHDK and CDR2 is SYGVNS. The germline V and J ends were trimmed by 3 bases and 6 bases, with 11 bases remaining between them. The CDR3 protein is CASSDQAYHEKLFF. The CDR3 coding sequence is TGTGCCAGCAGTGACCAAGCCTACCATGAAAAACTGTTTTTT.

This clonotype was seen ten or more times. The V and J genes are TRBV4-3 and TRBJ2-7, with 11 bases that match TRBD2. Per the germline V gene, CDR1 is LGHNA and CDR2 is YSLEER. CDR3 length equals 15 residues. V shed 4 bases, J shed 0 bases, and the junction held 2 bases outside the gene matches. CDR3: CASSPSGRCSYEQYF. CDR3 sequence (DNA): TGCGCCAGCAGCCCTAGCGGGAGGTGCTCCTACGAGCAGTACTTC.

This chain links TRBV19 with TRBJ2-3, with D unclear. Germline V CDR1 and CDR2: LNHDA, SQIVND (reference sequence). Trimming shortened V by 3 bases and J by 3 bases, and 10 bases separated the two germline ends. The CDR3 is made up of 14 amino acids. In DNA form, the CDR3 reads TGTGCCAGTAGTATTGGCGTCCGTACAGATACGCAGTATTTT. Residues: CASSIGVRTDTQYF.

This clonotype was counted between two and nine times. The chain links TRBV15 to TRBJ2-7; D possibly corresponds to TRBD2 (5 bases). This CDR3 has 15 residues. Germline CDR1 reads LNHNV; CDR2 reads YYDKDF (reference sequence). The germline V and J ends were trimmed by 3 bases and 5 bases, with 17 bases remaining between them. The DNA for the CDR3 is TGTGCCACCAGCAGCGGCCGGGGTCTCCGTAACGAGCAGTACTTC. This translates into CATSSGRGLRNEQYF.

V usage is TRBV7-2 and J usage is TRBJ2-7, with D unresolved. The CDR3 has 12 amino acids. Trimming removed 2 bases from V and 7 bases from J, with 9 bases in between. Germline V gives CDR1 SGHTA, CDR2 FQGNSA. The CDR3 region has the DNA TGTGCCAGCAGCTTATTGGTCAGGGAGCAGTACTTC. As protein: CASSLLVREQYF.

The chain links TRBV5-1 to TRBJ2-1; maybe TRBD2 (7 bases). This CDR3 contains 15 residues. The V end was cut by 2 bases, the J end by 13 bases, with 22 bases between. Germline CDR1 is SGHRS and CDR2 is YFSETQ. The CDR3: CASSLGGAARVEQFF. The CDR3 nucleotides are TGCGCCAGCAGCTTAGGGGGGGCCGCCAGGGTGGAACAGTTCTTC.

The chain combines TRBV25-1 with TRBJ2-6; D is possibly TRBD1 (6 bases). CDR1 is MGHDK, CDR2 SYGVNS, per germline. The CDR3 covers 18 residues. The V gene lost 5 bases and the J gene lost 0 bases, with 17 bases spanning the gap. This CDR3 is CASSPTEGQNSGANVLTF. CDR3 coding DNA: TGTGCCAGCAGTCCCACCGAGGGACAAAACTCTGGGGCCAACGTCCTGACTTTC.

This clonotype appeared a single time. The V gene is TRBV20-1, the J gene TRBJ2-7; 8 bases fit TRBD2. Germline V CDR1 and CDR2: DFQATT, SNEGSKA (reference sequence). The length of the CDR3 is 14 residues. Trimming removed 2 bases from V and 0 bases from J; junction bases left unmatched: 3. CDR3 region: CSARLAGYSYEQYF. As DNA, the CDR3 is TGCAGTGCTAGACTAGCGGGTTACTCCTACGAGCAGTACTTC.

This chain connects TRBV10-2 to TRBJ2-5, with 7 bases matching TRBD1. Germline V gene sequence: CDR1 WSHSY, CDR2 SAAADI. Trimming took 8 bases from V and 1 from J; bases not matched to a gene: 1. This CDR3 has 12 amino acids. CDR3: CASGDSQETQYF. The DNA of the CDR3 is TGCGCCAGCGGGGACAGCCAAGAGACCCAGTACTTC.

Remarks on this clonotype: Germline is not matched at one junction end, which may reflect a read error. The V gene is TRBV19, the J gene TRBJ1-2, with 7 nucleotides matching TRBD1. The CDR3 covers 15 residues. CDR1 is LNHDA, CDR2 SQIVND, per germline (reference sequence). The CDR3 here is CTSSLGQRAVYGYTF. As DNA, the CDR3 is TGTACCAGTAGTTTGGGACAGAGAGCAGTCTATGGCTACACCTTC. Full variable domain (remainder filled in from reference TRBV19 and TRBJ1-2): DGGITQSPKYLFRKEGQNVTLSCEQNLNHDAMYWYRQDPGQGLRLIYYSQIVNDFQKGDIAEGYSVSREKKESFPLTVTSAQKNPTAFYLCTSSLGQRAVYGYTFGSGTRLTVV.

In DNA form, the CDR3 reads TGCAGCGTTGATCTCGGTTCGGCAGGTACCTACAATGAGCAGTTCTTC. It specifies CSVDLGSAGTYNEQFF. The genes are TRBV29-1 and TRBJ2-1, with D unclear. This CDR3 contains 16 residues. Germline V lookup: CDR1 SQVTM, CDR2 ANQGSEA. Trimming pared 3 bases from V and 2 bases from J, leaving 17 bases between.

This clonotype was picked up many times. This sequence joins TRBV11-1 and TRBJ2-1; no definite D call. This CDR3 region has 16 residues. Germline-derived CDR1 and CDR2 are SGHAT and FQDESV (reference sequence). Trimming pared 5 bases from V and 8 bases from J, leaving 22 bases between. CDR3 nucleotide sequence: TGTGCCAGCAGCCCCGCCGTCCGCCTACAAACGGATGAGCAGTTCTTC. Residues: CASSPAVRLQTDEQFF.

This sequence joins TRBV9 and TRBJ1-1, with a tentative D call TRBD1 (5 bases). CDR1 is SGDLS, CDR2 YYNGEE, per germline. The CDR3 covers 15 residues. Trimming removed 3 bases at V and 3 bases at J, with 15 bases between. The CDR3 sequence: CASSASPGGDTEAFF. The CDR3, as DNA: TGTGCCAGCAGCGCCTCCCCCGGGGGGGACACTGAAGCTTTCTTT.

This clonotype was seen many times. The V call is TRBV3-1, the J call TRBJ2-7, with 7 bases fitting TRBD2. Germline V gives CDR1 LGHDT, CDR2 YNNKEL (reference sequence). The length of the CDR3 is 15 residues. V dropped 0 bases and J dropped 0; count of bases not matched to a gene: 2. CDR3 bases: TGTGCCAGCAGCCAAGATGGGGGGGACTCCTACGAGCAGTACTTC. As protein: CASSQDGGDSYEQYF.

The gene calls are TRBV20-1 and TRBJ2-5, with D uncertain. The CDR3 sequence is 12 residues long. V was shortened by 3 bases and J by 5 bases, with 10 bases between the two germline ends. Looked up from germline, CDR1 is DFQATT and CDR2 is SNEGSKA (reference sequence). CDR3 in amino acids: CSARGYRETQYF. The CDR3 nucleotides are TGCAGTGCTAGGGGGTATCGGGAGACCCAGTACTTC.

This clonotype was observed a handful of times. V usage is TRBV24-1 and J usage is TRBJ2-1, with 10 bases matching TRBD1. CDR1 is KGHDR, CDR2 SFDVKD, per germline. V shed 4 bases, J shed 7 bases, and the junction held 6 bases outside the gene matches. The CDR3 sequence is 15 residues long. Here the CDR3 DNA reads TGTGCCACCAGTGACCATAGGACAGGGGGGAATGAGCAGTTCTTC. Protein sequence: CATSDHRTGGNEQFF.

This clonotype has ten or more counts. The chain joins TRBV5-1 to TRBJ1-2; D is possibly TRBD1 (5 bases). There are 15 residues in the CDR3. Trimming took off 4 bases at V and 2 bases at J, with 15 bases between the two ends. The germline gives CDR1 SGHRS, CDR2 YFSETQ. CDR3 nucleotides: TGCGCCAGCAGCCCCGACCCCCGACAGAACTATGGCTACACCTTC. This codes for CASSPDPRQNYGYTF.

This rearrangement joins TRBV19 to TRBJ1-1; D uncertain. CDR3 length equals 13 residues. Looked up from germline, CDR1 is LNHDA and CDR2 is SQIVND (reference sequence). The germline V and J ends were trimmed by 3 bases and 4 bases, with 9 bases remaining between them. The DNA of the CDR3 is TGTGCCAGTAGTATCGCACGGACCACTGAAGCTTTCTTT. Translating it yields CASSIARTTEAFF.

The J gene is TRBJ2-6, the V gene TRBV24-1; the D is unclear. CDR1 and CDR2 from the germline V gene are KGHDR and SFDVKD. Deletions cut 7 bases from V and 1 base from J, with 4 bases between. The CDR3 covers 13 residues. CDR3 protein: CATRASGANVLTF. The CDR3 coding sequence is TGTGCCACCAGGGCTTCTGGGGCCAACGTCCTGACTTTC.

V and J are TRBV5-6 and TRBJ2-7; 7 nucleotides match TRBD1. The CDR3 consists of 14 residues. Per the germline V gene, CDR1 is SGHDT and CDR2 is YYEEEE. J lost 0 bases, V lost 3 bases, and 3 bases had no gene match. The DNA of the CDR3 is TGTGCCAGCAGCTCGGGACAGAGCTCCTACGAGCAGTACTTC. The encoded protein is CASSSGQSSYEQYF.

The rearrangement uses TRBV10-3 and TRBJ2-3; 8 bases line up with TRBD2. The CDR3 consists of 16 residues. V was clipped by 10 bases and J by 5 bases; unmatched bases: 17. Per germline, CDR1 ENHRY and CDR2 SYGVKD. CDR3 residues: CATYAQAGATLDTQYF. CDR3 nucleotide sequence: TGTGCCACCTACGCTCAAGCGGGAGCCACCCTAGATACGCAGTATTTT.

This clonotype was detected a few times. The chain uses TRBV25-1 and TRBJ1-1; D call uncertain. Trimming cost V 7 bases and J 3 bases, with 12 bases left between them. In germline, CDR1 is MGHDK, CDR2 SYGVNS. The CDR3 has 13 amino acids. The CDR3 sequence is CASTRGFYTEAFF. In DNA, the CDR3 is TGTGCCAGCACCCGAGGATTTTACACTGAAGCTTTCTTT.

Notes on this clonotype: Because the CDR3 is missing its conserved closing phenylalanine or tryptophan, this is likely a read error. V and J are TRBV11-2 and TRBJ1-2, with D maybe TRBD1 (5 bases). Trimming shortened V by 4 bases and J by 8 bases, and 17 bases separated the two germline ends. This CDR3 spans 14 amino acids. CDR1 SGHAT and CDR2 FQNNGV come from the germline V gene. DNA of the CDR3: TGTGCCAGCAGCTCAAGCAGGGACGTCGGCGGCTACACCCTC. Translation gives CASSSSRDVGGYTL.

This clonotype was observed many times. V gene TRBV7-2 combines with J gene TRBJ2-1; D remains unclear. Germline V CDR1 and CDR2: SGHTA, FQGNSA. Trimming stripped 0 bases from V and 8 bases from J, with 8 bases between. The CDR3 sequence is 13 residues long. The CDR3 nucleotides are TGTGCCAGCAGCTTAGCCCAGAAGGATGAGCAGTTCTTC. This sequence encodes CASSLAQKDEQFF. Supplemented by reference TRBV7-2 and TRBJ2-1, the full variable domain reads GAGVSQSPSNKVTEKGKDVELRCDPISGHTALYWYRQSLGQGLEFLIYFQGNSAPDKSGLPSDRFSAERTGGSVSTLTIQRTQQEDSAVYLCASSLAQKDEQFFGPGTRLTVL.